These T cell receptor beta chains were read from a single sample in a study of identical twins. TCRdb fed the 5' RACE reads into MiXCR, producing one record per CDR3 protein. This table holds about 260,000 distinct CDR3 sequences, about 7.3% found once. A further study also used this sample, focusing on yellow fever vaccine responses in identical twins.

The sample comprised memory (CD45RO+) T cells sorted from blood. The receptors derive from a woman in her late teens or twenties in good health. Each CDR3 is given with its conserved first and last residue. The order of the fields is V gene, clone size, J gene, CDR3 length, D gene, CDR3 protein, CDR3 DNA. D genes are given only for firm matches. Rows may omit the clone size; those that give it use once, few, many or a size class.

V: TRBV20-1
size: NA
J: TRBJ2-4
length: 15
D: NA
CDR3: CSARDQRQVGNIQYF
DNA: TGCAGTGCTAGAGATCAGAGGCAGGTGGGAAACATTCAGTACTTC

V: TRBV5-1
size: many
J: TRBJ1-4
length: 13
D: NA
CDR3: CASSLEWSEKLFF
DNA: TGCGCCAGCAGCTTGGAATGGAGTGAAAAACTGTTTTTT

V: TRBV11-2
size: NA
J: TRBJ2-3
length: 16
D: TRBD2
CDR3: CASSSLAGGNTDTQYF
DNA: TGTGCCAGCAGCTCACTAGCGGGAGGTAATACAGATACGCAGTATTTT

V: TRBV10-3
size: NA
J: TRBJ1-6
length: 14
D: TRBD1
CDR3: CAISPGQGNSPLHF
DNA: TGTGCCATCAGCCCGGGACAGGGTAATTCACCCCTCCACTTT

V: TRBV5-1
size: many
J: TRBJ2-1
length: 14
D: NA
CDR3: CASSLVTGPNEQFF
DNA: TGCGCCAGCAGCTTAGTGACGGGCCCCAATGAGCAGTTCTTC

V: TRBV5-1
size: few
J: TRBJ2-2
length: 15
D: NA
CDR3: CASSTTGGSTGELFF
DNA: TGCGCCAGCAGCACTACTGGGGGGAGCACCGGGGAGCTGTTTTTT

V: TRBV10-1
size: NA
J: TRBJ2-2
length: 13
D: NA
CDR3: CASSVTRTGELFF
DNA: TGCGCCAGCAGTGTAACTAGAACCGGGGAGCTGTTTTTT

V: TRBV5-1
size: many
J: TRBJ2-1
length: 15
D: TRBD2
CDR3: CASSHGTSGLDEQFF
DNA: TGCGCCAGCAGCCACGGGACTAGCGGGTTGGATGAGCAGTTCTTC

V: TRBV7-6
size: few
J: TRBJ1-1
length: 13
D: NA
CDR3: CASSTQVNTEAFF
DNA: TGTGCCAGCAGTACCCAGGTGAACACTGAAGCTTTCTTT

V: TRBV3-1
size: NA
J: TRBJ2-3
length: 16
D: TRBD1
CDR3: CASSPRQGAMGDTQYF
DNA: TGTGCCAGCAGCCCTCGACAGGGGGCCATGGGAGATACGCAGTATTTT

V: TRBV6-1
size: many
J: TRBJ1-1
length: 14
D: TRBD1
CDR3: CASSRETGYTEAFF
DNA: TGTGCCAGCAGTCGGGAGACAGGGTACACTGAAGCTTTCTTT

V: TRBV5-1
size: many
J: TRBJ2-1
length: 15
D: NA
CDR3: CASSLRTENYNEQFF
DNA: TGCGCCAGCAGCCTAAGGACGGAGAATTACAATGAGCAGTTCTTC

V: TRBV2
size: many
J: TRBJ2-1
length: 15
D: NA
CDR3: CASREAGSSYNEQFF
DNA: TGTGCCAGCCGGGAAGCCGGGAGCTCCTACAATGAGCAGTTCTTC

V: TRBV5-1
size: NA
J: TRBJ2-1
length: 17
D: TRBD2
CDR3: CASSLSSGASGSYEQFF
DNA: TGCGCCAGCAGCTTGAGCTCGGGGGCTAGCGGGAGCTATGAGCAGTTCTTC

V: TRBV24-1
size: NA
J: TRBJ2-1
length: 14
D: NA
CDR3: CATSDSGLRNEQFF
DNA: TGTGCCACCAGTGACTCGGGCCTCCGCAATGAGCAGTTCTTC

V: TRBV10-3
size: NA
J: TRBJ1-1
length: 13
D: NA
CDR3: CAISPNRDTEAFF
DNA: TGTGCCATCAGTCCCAACCGGGACACTGAAGCTTTCTTT

V: TRBV12-3/TRBV12-4
size: NA
J: TRBJ2-1
length: 17
D: TRBD2
CDR3: CASTNLGGRPSYNEQFF
DNA: TGTGCCAGCACCAACTTGGGGGGGAGACCCTCCTACAATGAGCAGTTCTTC

V: TRBV10-3
size: NA
J: TRBJ2-2
length: 12
D: NA
CDR3: CATARIPGELFF
DNA: TGTGCCACGGCCCGCATACCCGGGGAGCTGTTTTTT

V: TRBV28
size: NA
J: TRBJ2-3
length: 12
D: NA
CDR3: CASSPFIDTQYF
DNA: TGTGCCAGCAGCCCCTTTATAGATACGCAGTATTTT

V: TRBV9
size: many
J: TRBJ2-7
length: 13
D: TRBD1
CDR3: CASSLRQGDEQYF
DNA: TGTGCCAGCAGCCTTAGACAGGGGGACGAGCAGTACTTC

V: TRBV9
size: many
J: TRBJ2-1
length: 15
D: TRBD2
CDR3: CASSVELAGVNEQFF
DNA: TGTGCCAGCAGCGTGGAACTAGCGGGGGTTAATGAGCAGTTCTTC

V: TRBV7-6
size: many
J: TRBJ1-1
length: 13
D: NA
CDR3: CASSLDSYTEAFF
DNA: TGTGCCAGCAGCTTAGATAGTTACACTGAAGCTTTCTTT

V: TRBV20-1
size: many
J: TRBJ2-5
length: 13
D: NA
CDR3: CSAAQGLKETQYF
DNA: TGCAGTGCAGCACAGGGATTGAAGGAGACCCAGTACTTC

V: TRBV20-1
size: many
J: TRBJ2-1
length: 15
D: NA
CDR3: CSASNPGHGYNEQFF
DNA: TGCAGTGCTAGTAACCCGGGACACGGTTACAATGAGCAGTTCTTC

V: TRBV7-2
size: NA
J: TRBJ2-1
length: 15
D: NA
CDR3: CASSLGSPGHNEQFF
DNA: TGTGCCAGCAGCTTAGGCAGTCCAGGCCACAATGAGCAGTTCTTC

V: TRBV5-1
size: few
J: TRBJ2-7
length: 12
D: NA
CDR3: CASSHGGDEQYF
DNA: TGCGCCAGCAGCCATGGAGGCGACGAGCAGTACTTC

V: TRBV7-2
size: many
J: TRBJ2-3
length: 14
D: TRBD1
CDR3: CASRRTGGTDTQYF
DNA: TGTGCCAGCAGACGGACAGGGGGCACAGATACGCAGTATTTT

V: TRBV12-3/TRBV12-4
size: many
J: TRBJ2-5
length: 16
D: TRBD2
CDR3: CASRRAGLAGEETQYF
DNA: TGTGCCAGCAGACGGGCGGGACTAGCGGGAGAAGAGACCCAGTACTTC

V: TRBV20-1
size: few
J: TRBJ2-1
length: 14
D: TRBD2
CDR3: CSASTTSGYNEQFF
DNA: TGCAGTGCTAGTACGACTAGCGGCTACAATGAGCAGTTCTTC

V: TRBV5-1
size: NA
J: TRBJ1-4
length: 16
D: TRBD1
CDR3: CASSLGTGTGAQKLFF
DNA: TGCGCCAGCAGCTTGGGAACCGGGACAGGCGCTCAAAAACTGTTTTTT

V: TRBV7-9
size: NA
J: TRBJ1-3
length: 16
D: NA
CDR3: CASSAWDTSSGNTIYF
DNA: TGTGCCAGCAGCGCTTGGGACACGAGCTCTGGAAACACCATATATTTT

V: TRBV20-1
size: many
J: TRBJ2-5
length: 13
D: TRBD2
CDR3: CSGTSGLVETQYF
DNA: TGCAGTGGGACTAGCGGGCTTGTGGAGACCCAGTACTTC

V: TRBV27
size: many
J: TRBJ2-5
length: 15
D: TRBD2
CDR3: CATTRFGGEGETQYF
DNA: TGTGCCACCACCCGCTTCGGGGGGGAGGGTGAGACCCAGTACTTC

V: TRBV12-3/TRBV12-4
size: NA
J: TRBJ2-3
length: 14
D: NA
CDR3: CASSRPPGTDTQYF
DNA: TGTGCCAGCAGTCGCCCCCCGGGCACAGATACGCAGTATTTT

V: TRBV12-3/TRBV12-4
size: many
J: TRBJ2-2
length: 15
D: TRBD2
CDR3: CASSLSGERTGELFF
DNA: TGTGCCAGCAGTTTAAGCGGGGAACGCACCGGGGAGCTGTTTTTT

V: TRBV27
size: few
J: TRBJ2-5
length: 13
D: NA
CDR3: CASSPPTGETQYF
DNA: TGTGCCAGCAGTCCCCCGACAGGAGAGACCCAGTACTTC

V: TRBV6-6
size: many
J: TRBJ1-4
length: 13
D: NA
CDR3: CASSGGANEKLFF
DNA: TGTGCCAGCAGCGGGGGGGCGAATGAAAAACTGTTTTTT

V: TRBV18
size: NA
J: TRBJ1-5
length: 15
D: NA
CDR3: CASSPSGTPGQPQHF
DNA: TGTGCCAGCTCACCATCCGGGACCCCTGGTCAGCCCCAGCATTTT